This passage covers 21 T cell receptor beta chains from one sample sequenced in a study of cytomegalovirus exposure and HLA in healthy donors. The PCR was carried out with 60 Vbeta primers and 13 Jbeta primers. Clones were sequenced by immunoSEQ multiplex PCR, and TCRdb holds only the in-frame ones, with some missing. The table has about 120,000 clones, approximately 84% seen once; the top ten hold 0.2% to 0.3%. Sequenced material: PBMCs. These TCRs come from a man aged 50 or older in good health and CMV-seronegative.

The sample holds one count of this clone. This CDR3 reads CASSVKGTGGSEQYF. In nucleotides, the CDR3 is TGTGCCAGCAGCGTAAAAGGGACAGGGGGTTCCGAGCAGTACTTC. This sequence joins TRBV9 and TRBJ2-7, with 11 bases fitting TRBD1. The CDR3 has 15 amino acids. Trimming removed 1 base from V and 6 bases from J; junction bases left unmatched: 6. Germline CDR1 and CDR2: SGDLS and YYNGEE.

This clone was found once. The CDR3 sequence: CASSPGTGGYYEQYF. The CDR3, as DNA: TGTGCCAGCAGCCCCGGGACAGGGGGCTACTACGAGCAGTACTTC. The rearrangement links TRBV5-5 to TRBJ2-7, with TRBD1 identical over 12 bases. Germline CDR1 SGHKS, CDR2 YYEKEE (reference sequence). Trimming removed 4 bases from V and 3 bases from J; junction bases left unmatched: 5. The CDR3 contains 15 residues.

This chain links TRBV5-6 with TRBJ2-7, with D maybe TRBD2 (6 bases). CDR3 length: 16 amino acids. In germline, CDR1 is SGHDT, CDR2 YYEEEE. Trimming left V 0 bases short and J 3 bases short, with 16 bases between. DNA of the CDR3: TGTGCCAGCAGCTTGGGACCGGGGGATAATATCTACGAGCAGTACTTC. It translates to CASSLGPGDNIYEQYF.

The rearrangement joins TRBV9 to TRBJ2-7, with a possible D match to TRBD2 (5 bases). Trimming took off 0 bases at V and 5 bases at J, with 15 bases between the two ends. The CDR3 spans 15 residues. The germline V gene has CDR1 SGDLS and CDR2 YYNGEE. The CDR3 here is CASSVAPRGAHEQYF. As DNA, the CDR3 is TGTGCCAGCAGCGTAGCCCCCCGGGGAGCGCACGAGCAGTACTTC.

A few counts support this clone. The chain combines TRBV9 with TRBJ2-7; D might be TRBD2 (6 bases). With 3 bases removed from V and 0 bases from J, the gap between germline ends came to 10 bases. The CDR3 covers 14 residues. The germline CDR1 and CDR2 sequences are SGDLS and YYNGEE. CDR3 loop: CASSAGGTSYEQYF. In DNA form, the CDR3 reads TGTGCCAGCAGCGCGGGCGGGACCTCCTACGAGCAGTACTTC.

In regard to this clone: Sequence at one end of the junction differs from germline and may be a read error. The identical CDR3 is also encoded by other nucleotide sequences in the sample. The chain joins TRBV5-1 to TRBJ2-5, with 11 bases that match TRBD2. CDR1 and CDR2 (germline): SGHRS, YFSETQ. The CDR3 totals 18 residues. CDR3 residues: CASSLVIAGGPSGETQYF. In DNA, the CDR3 is TGCGCCAGCAGCTTGGTGATAGCGGGAGGGCCCTCTGGAGAGACTCAGTACTTC.

The rearrangement uses TRBV7-9 and TRBJ2-7; D is uncertain. The CDR3 covers 11 residues. CDR1 and CDR2 from the germline V gene are SEHNR and FQNEAQ (reference sequence). V shed 4 bases and J shed 3 bases, with 4 bases lying between them. CDR3 protein: CASSSNYEQYF. CDR3 bases: TGTGCCAGCAGCTCCAACTACGAGCAGTACTTC.

On this clone itself: Relative to the germline gene, one junction end is altered; a read error may explain this. The chain has TRBV30 and TRBJ1-4; D ambiguous. Germline loops: CDR1 GTSNPN, CDR2 SVGIG (reference sequence). The CDR3 is 13 amino acids. Written as DNA, the CDR3 is TGTGCCTGGAGTAGAACCGCGTTAAGTTTTACCTCCTTT. Residues: CAWSRTALSFTSF.

Remarks on this clone: Different DNA sequences within this sample yield the same CDR3. The chain uses TRBV7-3 and TRBJ1-1; D not certain. The CDR3 extends over 13 amino acids. Trimming removed 2 bases from V and 4 bases from J, with 8 bases in between. Looked up from germline, CDR1 is SGHTA and CDR2 is FQGTGA. CDR3 residues: CASSLDRVTEAFF. Here the CDR3 DNA reads TGTGCCAGCAGCTTAGATCGGGTCACTGAAGCTTTCTTT.

The sample holds a few counts of this clone. In nucleotides, the CDR3 is TGCAGCGTTGTAGAAGCGGGACTTGGTGAGCAGTTCTTC. This sequence encodes CSVVEAGLGEQFF. The chain has TRBV29-1 and TRBJ2-1, with 7 bases fitting TRBD2. The CDR3 totals 13 residues. Looked up from germline, CDR1 is SQVTM and CDR2 is ANQGSEA. Unmatched junction bases numbered 9, after V lost 4 bases and J lost 9 bases.

V is TRBV29-1 and J is TRBJ1-1; D might be TRBD1 (6 bases). Trimming took 6 bases from V and 4 from J, leaving 12 bases between them. The germline CDR1 and CDR2 sequences are SQVTM and ANQGSEA. The CDR3 contains 12 residues. DNA of the CDR3: TGCAGCGTATACAGGGTCACCACTGAAGCTTTCTTT. Amino acid sequence: CSVYRVTTEAFF.

This rearrangement joins TRBV2 to TRBJ2-7, with no clear D. Germline lookup yields CDR1 SNHLY and CDR2 FYNNEI. The CDR3 length is 14 residues. The ends were cut back, 3 bases at V and 2 bases at J, with 11 bases in the middle. CDR3 in DNA: TGTGCCAGCAGTGACCTCCTTGGGCCCTACGAGCAGTACTTC. Protein: CASSDLLGPYEQYF.

The gene calls are TRBV9 and TRBJ2-5, with 9 bases fitting TRBD1. CDR3 length equals 15 residues. Trimming cost V 0 bases and J 5 bases; bases outside gene matches: 5. CDR1 and CDR2 from the germline V gene are SGDLS and YYNGEE. For the CDR3, the DNA is TGTGCCAGCAGCGTAGGGGGACAGGGAGGGGAGACCCAGTACTTC. It specifies CASSVGGQGGETQYF.

This chain links TRBV5-4 with TRBJ1-2; D gene unclear. Germline CDR1 is SGHNT and CDR2 is YYREEE (reference sequence). Deletions cut 0 bases from V and 8 bases from J, with 14 bases between. There are 14 residues in the CDR3. Here the CDR3 DNA reads TGTGCCAGCAGCTTGGCTTTGGCGAGCGGAGGCTACACCTTC. This translates into CASSLALASGGYTF. The variable domain in full, with the rest retrieved from reference TRBV5-4 and TRBJ1-2, is ETGVTQSPTHLIKTRGQQVTLRCSSQSGHNTVSWYQQALGQGPQFIFQYYREEENGRGNFPPRFSGLQFPNYSSELNVNALELDDSALYLCASSLALASGGYTFGSGTRLTVV.

CDR3 DNA: TGTGCCAGCGGTGGGGATTCGGGGGGCGAGCAGTACTTC. It specifies CASGGDSGGEQYF. The chain is built from TRBV2 and TRBJ2-7; 7 bases agree with TRBD2. From germline, CDR1 is SNHLY and CDR2 FYNNEI. The CDR3 is made up of 13 amino acids. V lost 8 bases to trimming and J lost 6 bases; unmatched junction nucleotides: 10. Variable domain in full (rest from reference TRBV2 and TRBJ2-7): EPEVTQTPSHQVTQMGQEVILRCVPISNHLYFYWYRQILGQKVEFLVSFYNNEISEKSEIFDDQFSVERPDGSNFTLKIRSTKLEDSAMYFCASGGDSGGEQYFGPGTRLTVT.

This sequence joins TRBV6-5 and TRBJ2-1, with a tentative D call TRBD1 (6 bases). This CDR3 is built from 15 residues. The germline V and J ends were trimmed by 3 bases and 1 base, with 10 bases remaining between them. In germline, CDR1 is MNHEY, CDR2 SVGAGI. Here the CDR3 reads CASSYMQGSYNEQFF. The DNA for the CDR3 is TGTGCCAGCAGTTATATGCAGGGGTCCTACAATGAGCAGTTCTTC.

This clone has a handful of counts. The rearrangement joins TRBV5-5 to TRBJ2-2; D ambiguous. Germline V gives CDR1 SGHKS, CDR2 YYEKEE (reference sequence). Between the trimmed V and J ends, which lost 4 bases and 1 base, there was a span of 14 bases. The CDR3 is 16 residues long. The CDR3 is CASSEVPRGNTGELFF. CDR3 coding DNA: TGTGCCAGCAGCGAGGTGCCCCGAGGGAACACCGGGGAGCTGTTTTTT.

This clone was counted a single time. This chain uses TRBV4-2 with TRBJ2-2; TRBD2 matches 9 bases. Per germline, CDR1 LGHNA and CDR2 YNFKEQ. V shed 4 bases and J 0 bases; nucleotides not matched to a gene: 9. This CDR3 spans 18 amino acids. CDR3 amino acids: CASSPRISGSANTGELFF. CDR3 in DNA: TGTGCCAGCAGCCCCAGAATTAGCGGGAGCGCGAACACCGGGGAGCTGTTTTTT.

The V gene is TRBV6-5, the J gene TRBJ1-2, with TRBD1 matching 9 bases. Germline V CDR1 and CDR2: MNHEY, SVGAGI. This CDR3 spans 12 amino acids. The trim removed 8 bases at V and 7 bases at J, leaving 5 bases unmatched. This chain's CDR3 is CASYRGQVGYTF. In DNA, the CDR3 is TGTGCCAGCTACAGGGGGCAGGTTGGCTACACCTTC.

The V and J genes are TRBV6-5 and TRBJ2-2, with D unresolved. V lost 2 bases and J 5 bases, leaving 12 bases between the germline ends. This CDR3 is built from 15 residues. CDR1 is MNHEY, CDR2 SVGAGI, per germline. In nucleotides, the CDR3 is TGTGCCAGCAGTTACCGGCGCCTCGGGACCGGGGAGCTGTTTTTT. Amino acids: CASSYRRLGTGELFF.

The rearrangement joins TRBV5-1 to TRBJ1-2, with 7 bases that match TRBD1. Germline loops: CDR1 SGHRS, CDR2 YFSETQ. The CDR3 runs to 15 residues. With V trimmed by 0 bases and J by 5 bases, 7 bases remained unmatched. CDR3: CASSLGTGEGYGYTF. The CDR3, as DNA: TGCGCCAGCAGCTTGGGAACAGGGGAAGGATATGGCTACACCTTC.